Below are 5 T cell receptor beta chains sequenced from a single sample in a study of cytomegalovirus exposure and HLA in healthy donors. The PCR used 60 Vbeta and 13 Jbeta primers. Data came from immunoSEQ multiplex PCR; TCRdb stores just in-frame clones and leaves some out. The sample holds about 230,000 clones; about 83% are singletons and the top ten take 1.3%. The source material was PBMCs. Receptor source: a human donor in good health.

V usage is TRBV4-3 and J usage is TRBJ2-1; D is possibly TRBD1 (7 bases). The germline CDR1 and CDR2 sequences are LGHNA and YSLEER. The V end lost 0 bases, the J end lost 4 bases, and 13 bases lay between the germline ends. CDR3 length equals 16 residues. For the CDR3, the DNA is TGCGCCAGCAGCCAAGATGGGGCAGGGGGGTACAATGAGCAGTTCTTC. Residues: CASSQDGAGGYNEQFF.

This chain joins TRBV15 and TRBJ1-2; 8 nucleotides match TRBD1. Germline trimming cut 0 bases from V and 5 bases from J; bases unmatched to any gene: 5. Germline loops: CDR1 LNHNV, CDR2 YYDKDF (reference sequence). There are 15 residues in the CDR3. The CDR3 DNA is TGTGCCACCAGCAGAGATAAGGACAGGGATTATGGCTACACCTTC. This codes for CATSRDKDRDYGYTF.

This clone was seen just once. The chain's CDR3 is CASSSYLAGGSTDTQYF. Written as DNA, the CDR3 is TGCGCCAGCAGCTCGTACCTAGCGGGAGGTTCCACAGATACGCAGTATTTT. V is TRBV5-1 and J is TRBJ2-3; 11 bases match TRBD2. CDR3 length: 17 amino acids. Per germline, CDR1 SGHRS and CDR2 YFSETQ. The J segment lost 2 bases and the V segment lost 3 bases, leaving 8 bases of the junction unmatched.

The chain combines TRBV28 with TRBJ1-4, with 7 bases aligning to TRBD1. The CDR3 extends over 13 amino acids. CDR1 is MDHEN and CDR2 is SYDVKM in the germline V gene. The V gene end was trimmed by 5 bases and the J gene end by 8 bases; junction bases not matched to a gene: 5. This CDR3 is CASSPNRGEKLFF. The DNA for the CDR3 is TGTGCCAGCAGTCCTAACAGGGGAGAAAAACTGTTTTTT.

The rearrangement joins TRBV4-1 to TRBJ2-5; 10 bases are a match to TRBD1. V was clipped by 0 bases and J by 6 bases; unmatched bases: 4. The CDR3 loop spans 15 amino acids. Germline CDR1 is MGHRA and CDR2 is YSYEKL. The CDR3 loop is CASSQEGTGVKTQYF. The CDR3, as DNA: TGCGCCAGCAGCCAAGAGGGGACAGGGGTAAAGACCCAGTACTTC.